The source of this TCR beta chain is a study of blood T cell repertoires in COVID-19. About the research overall: Specimens from acute and convalescent COVID-19 originated in the United States, Italy and Spain.

The germline V gene encodes CDR1 LNHDA and CDR2 SQIVND (reference sequence). This CDR3 is built from 14 residues. Trimming took off 7 bases at V and 4 bases at J, with 16 bases between the two ends. Only in-frame clones appear in the TCRdb table, and some are missing; sequencing was by immunoSEQ multiplex PCR. Found here are about 47,000 clones, 82% of them singletons; the top ten hold 14%. Material: peripheral blood. V usage is TRBV19 and J usage is TRBJ1-2; a possible D gene is TRBD1 (5 bases). This receptor was identified in a human donor with acute or convalescent COVID-19. The donor label of this sample is uncertain. The CDR3 protein is CASTLHTQGYGYTF. CDR3 DNA sequence: TGTGCCAGTACCCTGCACACTCAGGGCTATGGCTACACCTTC. The whole variable domain, remainder taken from reference TRBV19 and TRBJ1-2, is DGGITQSPKYLFRKEGQNVTLSCEQNLNHDAMYWYRQDPGQGLRLIYYSQIVNDFQKGDIAEGYSVSREKKESFPLTVTSAQKNPTAFYLCASTLHTQGYGYTFGSGTRLTVV.